The rows below give T cell receptor beta chains drawn from one sample of a study of cytomegalovirus exposure and HLA in healthy donors. Produced via immunoSEQ multiplex PCR; TCRdb's table is partial and in-frame only. Of approximately 150,000 clones listed, over 80% are singletons. The sequenced sample was PBMCs. The receptors originated from a man aged 18 to 30 in good health and CMV-seropositive. Each CDR3 is given with its conserved first and last residue. A D gene is named only where the DNA matches it firmly. Only part of the rows carry a size: once, few, many, or a class if the clone is expanded.

CDR3aa: CASSTNHPRSEKLFF
CDR3nt: TGCGCCAGCAGCACTAACCACCCCCGGAGTGAAAAACTGTTTTTT
v_gene: TRBV5-1
j_gene: TRBJ1-4
abundance: once
d_gene: -

CDR3aa: CASSRLQGRRVNEQFF
CDR3nt: TGCGCCAGCAGCCGCCTACAGGGAAGGCGGGTCAATGAGCAGTTCTTC
v_gene: TRBV4-1
j_gene: TRBJ2-1
abundance: -
d_gene: -

CDR3aa: CASSTSGESYNEQFF
CDR3nt: TGCGCCAGCAGCACTAGCGGAGAGTCCTACAATGAGCAGTTCTTC
v_gene: TRBV5-1
j_gene: TRBJ2-1
abundance: -
d_gene: TRBD2

CDR3aa: CAWSRGQPQDTEAFF
CDR3nt: TGTGCCTGGAGTCGGGGACAACCTCAGGACACTGAAGCTTTCTTT
v_gene: TRBV30
j_gene: TRBJ1-1
abundance: -
d_gene: -

CDR3aa: CASGQGGSYEQYF
CDR3nt: TGCGCCAGCGGACAGGGGGGGTCCTACGAGCAGTACTTC
v_gene: TRBV5-1
j_gene: TRBJ2-7
abundance: -
d_gene: TRBD1

CDR3aa: CASSLYRGAGTDTQYF
CDR3nt: TGTGCCAGCAGCTTATATCGGGGGGCGGGCACAGATACGCAGTATTTT
v_gene: TRBV7-3
j_gene: TRBJ2-3
abundance: few
d_gene: -

CDR3aa: CASSFIGANTEAFF
CDR3nt: TGTGCCAGCAGTTTCATAGGGGCCAACACTGAAGCTTTCTTT
v_gene: TRBV27
j_gene: TRBJ1-1
abundance: -
d_gene: -

CDR3aa: CASSESSYNSPLHF
CDR3nt: TGTGCCAGCAGTGAGAGCTCCTATAATTCACCCCTCCACTTT
v_gene: TRBV6-5
j_gene: TRBJ1-6
abundance: -
d_gene: -

CDR3aa: CASSPDGQKNQPQHF
CDR3nt: TGTGCCAGCAGCCCGGATGGACAGAAAAATCAGCCCCAGCATTTT
v_gene: TRBV7-8
j_gene: TRBJ1-5
abundance: -
d_gene: -

CDR3aa: CASSPPIQGGGYTF
CDR3nt: TGTGCCAGCTCACCACCGATCCAGGGAGGAGGGTACACCTTC
v_gene: TRBV18
j_gene: TRBJ1-2
abundance: once
d_gene: -

CDR3aa: CASSQTGAGNQPQHF
CDR3nt: TGCGCCAGCAGCCAGACAGGGGCGGGCAATCAGCCCCAGCATTTT
v_gene: TRBV4-1
j_gene: TRBJ1-5
abundance: -
d_gene: TRBD1

CDR3aa: CASRAGFEQFF
CDR3nt: TGTGCCAGCAGAGCAGGGTTTGAGCAGTTCTTC
v_gene: TRBV6-5
j_gene: TRBJ2-1
abundance: -
d_gene: -

CDR3aa: CASSEAPVNQPQHF
CDR3nt: TGTGCCAGCAGTGAAGCCCCTGTCAATCAGCCCCAGCATTTT
v_gene: TRBV2
j_gene: TRBJ1-5
abundance: -
d_gene: -

CDR3aa: CSVARTGGIEQYF
CDR3nt: TGCAGCGTTGCAAGGACAGGGGGGATTGAGCAGTACTTC
v_gene: TRBV29-1
j_gene: TRBJ2-7
abundance: -
d_gene: TRBD1

CDR3aa: CASSFGQAYEQYF
CDR3nt: TGTGCCAGCAGCTTCGGACAGGCCTACGAGCAGTACTTC
v_gene: TRBV11-2
j_gene: TRBJ2-7
abundance: -
d_gene: TRBD1

CDR3aa: CASRGVTLSGAFF
CDR3nt: TGTGCCAGCAGGGGAGTTACTCTGAGCGGGGCTTTCTTT
v_gene: TRBV28
j_gene: TRBJ1-1
abundance: -
d_gene: -

CDR3aa: CASSPQDGNTIYF
CDR3nt: TGTGCCAGCTCACCTCAGGATGGAAACACCATATATTTT
v_gene: TRBV18
j_gene: TRBJ1-3
abundance: -
d_gene: -

CDR3aa: CASSQLPGQSYEQYF
CDR3nt: TGCGCCAGCAGTCAATTGCCGGGACAGTCCTACGAGCAGTACTTC
v_gene: TRBV10-1
j_gene: TRBJ2-7
abundance: -
d_gene: TRBD1

CDR3aa: CASSQARGQGGTEAFF
CDR3nt: TGCGCCAGCAGCCAAGCCCGGGGACAGGGAGGTACTGAAGCTTTCTTT
v_gene: TRBV4-1
j_gene: TRBJ1-1
abundance: -
d_gene: TRBD1

CDR3aa: CASSTLAGGQETQYF
CDR3nt: TGTGCCAGCAGTACCTTAGCGGGGGGCCAAGAGACCCAGTACTTC
v_gene: TRBV5-4
j_gene: TRBJ2-5
abundance: once
d_gene: TRBD2

CDR3aa: CASRDTTSNTGELFF
CDR3nt: TGTGCCAGCAGAGACACCACCTCGAACACCGGGGAGCTGTTTTTT
v_gene: TRBV25-1
j_gene: TRBJ2-2
abundance: -
d_gene: -

CDR3aa: CSARGHYGYTF
CDR3nt: TGCAGTGCTAGGGGGCACTATGGCTACACCTTC
v_gene: TRBV20-1
j_gene: TRBJ1-2
abundance: -
d_gene: -

CDR3aa: CASRLGGSGLETQYF
CDR3nt: TGTGCCAGCAGGCTGGGGGGGAGCGGTTTGGAGACCCAGTACTTC
v_gene: TRBV2
j_gene: TRBJ2-5
abundance: -
d_gene: TRBD2

CDR3aa: CASSFEHTEAFF
CDR3nt: TGTGCCAGCAGCTTTGAGCACACTGAAGCTTTCTTT
v_gene: TRBV7-9
j_gene: TRBJ1-1
abundance: -
d_gene: -

CDR3aa: CATSRVDRGREKLFF
CDR3nt: TGTGCCACCAGCAGAGTAGACAGGGGACGAGAAAAACTGTTTTTT
v_gene: TRBV15
j_gene: TRBJ1-4
abundance: -
d_gene: TRBD1

CDR3aa: CASSLHGGELDTQYF
CDR3nt: TGTGCCAGCAGCTTACACGGGGGGGAACTAGATACGCAGTATTTT
v_gene: TRBV7-9
j_gene: TRBJ2-3
abundance: once
d_gene: TRBD2

CDR3aa: CASSWERGHQETQYF
CDR3nt: TGTGCCAGCAGTTGGGAGAGAGGGCACCAAGAGACCCAGTACTTC
v_gene: TRBV27
j_gene: TRBJ2-5
abundance: -
d_gene: -

CDR3aa: CATRGQRAGEQFF
CDR3nt: TGCGCCACCCGGGGACAGCGGGCTGGTGAGCAGTTCTTC
v_gene: TRBV10-1
j_gene: TRBJ2-1
abundance: -
d_gene: -

CDR3aa: CASTPGGGITEAFF
CDR3nt: TGTGCCAGCACTCCCGGGGGGGGAATCACTGAAGCTTTCTTT
v_gene: TRBV27
j_gene: TRBJ1-1
abundance: -
d_gene: -

CDR3aa: CASSRENVGNTEAFF
CDR3nt: TGTGCCAGCAGCCGAGAGAACGTTGGGAACACTGAAGCTTTCTTT
v_gene: TRBV11-2
j_gene: TRBJ1-1
abundance: -
d_gene: -

CDR3aa: CASSLGSNANTGELFF
CDR3nt: TGTGCCAGCAGCTTAGGGAGTAACGCGAACACCGGGGAGCTGTTTTTT
v_gene: TRBV13
j_gene: TRBJ2-2
abundance: -
d_gene: -

CDR3aa: CASSLNPSQYQGAGGPQHF
CDR3nt: TGTGCCAGCAGCTTGAACCCCAGCCAATATCAGGGGGCTGGCGGGCCCCAGCATTTT
v_gene: TRBV11-3
j_gene: TRBJ1-5
abundance: once
d_gene: TRBD1

CDR3aa: CASSSFMGGVEDGYTF
CDR3nt: TGTGCCAGCAGTTCCTTCATGGGAGGGGTAGAGGATGGCTACACCTTC
v_gene: TRBV27
j_gene: TRBJ1-2
abundance: -
d_gene: -

CDR3aa: CASSWSRTSTDTQYF
CDR3nt: TGTGCCAGCAGTTGGTCCCGCACTAGCACAGATACGCAGTATTTT
v_gene: TRBV27
j_gene: TRBJ2-3
abundance: -
d_gene: -

CDR3aa: CASSSSGSPLHF
CDR3nt: TGTGCCAGCAGTTCTTCAGGGTCACCCCTCCACTTT
v_gene: TRBV6-5
j_gene: TRBJ1-6
abundance: -
d_gene: -

CDR3aa: CASTLEGGTEAFF
CDR3nt: TGTGCCAGCACTCTGGAGGGGGGGACTGAAGCTTTCTTT
v_gene: TRBV7-9
j_gene: TRBJ1-1
abundance: -
d_gene: -

CDR3aa: CASSLWGQGDVSNQPQHF
CDR3nt: TGTGCCAGCAGTTTATGGGGACAGGGTGATGTTAGCAATCAGCCCCAGCATTTT
v_gene: TRBV27
j_gene: TRBJ1-5
abundance: -
d_gene: TRBD1

CDR3aa: CASGLQHLGSYGYTF
CDR3nt: TGTGCCAGCGGTCTTCAACACCTTGGGAGCTATGGCTACACCTTC
v_gene: TRBV6-1
j_gene: TRBJ1-2
abundance: once
d_gene: -

CDR3aa: CASSIRGGDTEAFF
CDR3nt: TGCGCCAGCAGCATTCGGGGTGGGGACACTGAAGCTTTCTTT
v_gene: TRBV5-1
j_gene: TRBJ1-1
abundance: -
d_gene: -

CDR3aa: CASSNRAQGTEAFF
CDR3nt: TGTGCCAGCAGTAACAGGGCCCAGGGGACTGAAGCTTTCTTT
v_gene: TRBV9
j_gene: TRBJ1-1
abundance: -
d_gene: -

CDR3aa: CASWTPSTDTQYF
CDR3nt: TGTGCCAGCTGGACACCTAGCACAGATACGCAGTATTTT
v_gene: TRBV11-2
j_gene: TRBJ2-3
abundance: -
d_gene: -

CDR3aa: CASSRGQGASGANVLTF
CDR3nt: TGCGCCAGCAGCCGGGGCCAGGGGGCGTCTGGGGCCAACGTCCTGACTTTC
v_gene: TRBV4-1
j_gene: TRBJ2-6
abundance: -
d_gene: TRBD1

CDR3aa: CASSSQTATQPQHF
CDR3nt: TGTGCCAGCAGCTCCCAGACAGCCACTCAGCCCCAGCATTTT
v_gene: TRBV7-9
j_gene: TRBJ1-5
abundance: -
d_gene: -

CDR3aa: CASRAGVRGNQPQHF
CDR3nt: TGTGCCAGCAGGGCGGGGGTGAGGGGCAATCAGCCCCAGCATTTT
v_gene: TRBV28
j_gene: TRBJ1-5
abundance: -
d_gene: -

CDR3aa: CATSRGGGNTNEQFF
CDR3nt: TGTGCCACCAGCAGAGGCGGGGGAAACACCAATGAGCAGTTCTTC
v_gene: TRBV15
j_gene: TRBJ2-1
abundance: -
d_gene: TRBD2

CDR3aa: CASSQGPGTGIPSSYNEQFF
CDR3nt: TGCGCCAGCAGCCAAGGTCCGGGGACAGGGATACCCAGCTCCTACAATGAGCAGTTCTTC
v_gene: TRBV4-1
j_gene: TRBJ2-1
abundance: -
d_gene: TRBD1

CDR3aa: CASSLGRGNEAFF
CDR3nt: TGTGCCAGCAGCTTAGGACGCGGGAATGAAGCTTTCTTT
v_gene: TRBV13
j_gene: TRBJ1-1
abundance: -
d_gene: -

CDR3aa: CASSPVGQGAAFF
CDR3nt: TGTGCCAGTAGTCCTGTGGGACAGGGGGCTGCTTTCTTT
v_gene: TRBV19
j_gene: TRBJ1-1
abundance: -
d_gene: TRBD1

CDR3aa: CASSMRQGAYEQYF
CDR3nt: TGTGCCAGTAGTATGCGGCAGGGGGCTTACGAGCAGTACTTC
v_gene: TRBV19
j_gene: TRBJ2-7
abundance: -
d_gene: TRBD1

CDR3aa: CASSSSQGRGEKLFF
CDR3nt: TGTGCCAGCAGCTCATCACAGGGGCGCGGGGAAAAACTGTTTTTT
v_gene: TRBV7-8
j_gene: TRBJ1-4
abundance: once
d_gene: TRBD1

CDR3aa: CASSQGAGWYGYTF
CDR3nt: TGTGCCAGCAGCCAAGGGGCAGGGTGGTATGGCTACACCTTC
v_gene: TRBV14
j_gene: TRBJ1-2
abundance: once
d_gene: -

CDR3aa: CASMERDVVSEQFF
CDR3nt: TGTGCCAGCATGGAGCGGGACGTAGTTAGTGAGCAGTTCTTC
v_gene: TRBV2
j_gene: TRBJ2-1
abundance: -
d_gene: TRBD2